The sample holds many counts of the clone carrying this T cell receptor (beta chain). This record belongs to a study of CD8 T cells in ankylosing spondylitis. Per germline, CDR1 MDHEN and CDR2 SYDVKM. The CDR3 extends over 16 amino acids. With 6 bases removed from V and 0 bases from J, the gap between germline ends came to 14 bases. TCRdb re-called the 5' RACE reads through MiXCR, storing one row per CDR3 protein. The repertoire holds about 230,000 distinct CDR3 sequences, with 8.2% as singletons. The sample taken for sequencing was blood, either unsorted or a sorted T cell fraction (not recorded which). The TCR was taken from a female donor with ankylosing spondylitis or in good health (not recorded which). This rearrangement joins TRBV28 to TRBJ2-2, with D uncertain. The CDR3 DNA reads TGTGCCAGCAGCCGATCCGAAGCTACGAACACCGGGGAGCTGTTTTTT. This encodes CASSRSEATNTGELFF. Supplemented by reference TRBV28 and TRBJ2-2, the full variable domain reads DVKVTQSSRYLVKRTGEKVFLECVQDMDHENMFWYRQDPGLGLRLIYFSYDVKMKEKGDIPEGYSVSREKKERFSLILESASTNQTSMYLCASSRSEATNTGELFFGEGSRLTVL.